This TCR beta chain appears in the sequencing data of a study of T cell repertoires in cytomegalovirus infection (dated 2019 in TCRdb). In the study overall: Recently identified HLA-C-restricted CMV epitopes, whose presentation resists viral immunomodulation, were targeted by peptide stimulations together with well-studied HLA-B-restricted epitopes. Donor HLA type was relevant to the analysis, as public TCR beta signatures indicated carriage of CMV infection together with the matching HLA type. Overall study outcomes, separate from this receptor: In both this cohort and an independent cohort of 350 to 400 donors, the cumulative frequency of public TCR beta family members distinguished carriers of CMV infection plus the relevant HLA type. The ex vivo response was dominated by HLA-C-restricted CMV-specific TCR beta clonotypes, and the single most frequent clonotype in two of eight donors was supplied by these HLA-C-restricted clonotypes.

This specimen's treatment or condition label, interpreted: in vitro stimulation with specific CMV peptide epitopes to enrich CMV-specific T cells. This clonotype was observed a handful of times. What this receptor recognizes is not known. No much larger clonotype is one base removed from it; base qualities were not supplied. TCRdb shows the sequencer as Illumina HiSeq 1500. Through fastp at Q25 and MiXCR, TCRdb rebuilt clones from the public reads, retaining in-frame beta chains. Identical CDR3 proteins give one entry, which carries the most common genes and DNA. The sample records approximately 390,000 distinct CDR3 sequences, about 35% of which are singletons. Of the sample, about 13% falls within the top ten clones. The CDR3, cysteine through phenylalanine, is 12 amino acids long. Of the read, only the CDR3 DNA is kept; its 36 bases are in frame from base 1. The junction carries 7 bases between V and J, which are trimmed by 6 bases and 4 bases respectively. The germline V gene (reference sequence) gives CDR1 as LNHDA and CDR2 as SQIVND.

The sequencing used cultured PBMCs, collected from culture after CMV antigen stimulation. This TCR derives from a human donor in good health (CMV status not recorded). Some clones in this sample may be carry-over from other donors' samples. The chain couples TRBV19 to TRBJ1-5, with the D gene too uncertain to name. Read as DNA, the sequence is TGTGCCAGTAGGAAAGGGAATCAGCCCCAGCATTTT. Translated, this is CASRKGNQPQHF. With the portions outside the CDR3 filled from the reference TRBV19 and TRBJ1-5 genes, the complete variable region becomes DGGITQSPKYLFRKEGQNVTLSCEQNLNHDAMYWYRQDPGQGLRLIYYSQIVNDFQKGDIAEGYSVSREKKESFPLTVTSAQKNPTAFYLCASRKGNQPQHFGDGTRLSIL.